These 9 T cell receptor beta chains originate from one sample sequenced in a study of blood T cell repertoires in COVID-19. Clones were read by immunoSEQ multiplex PCR, and TCRdb kept only the in-frame ones, dropping some. Altogether 360,000 or so clones are present, roughly 90% being singletons, with the ten largest covering 1.7%. Input material: PBMCs or T cells enriched from blood (not recorded which). These receptors were taken from a woman in her twenties or thirties who had recovered from COVID-19.

V and J are TRBV7-2 and TRBJ1-3; no clear D gene. The germline CDR1 and CDR2 sequences are SGHTA and FQGNSA. With 5 bases removed from V and 3 bases from J, the gap between germline ends came to 11 bases. The CDR3 consists of 14 residues. The CDR3 here is CASSRGNSGNTIYF. CDR3 nucleotide sequence: TGTGCCAGCAGCAGAGGTAATAGTGGAAACACCATATATTTT. The full variable domain, in which reference TRBV7-2 and TRBJ1-3 provide the parts outside the CDR3, is GAGVSQSPSNKVTEKGKDVELRCDPISGHTALYWYRQSLGQGLEFLIYFQGNSAPDKSGLPSDRFSAERTGGSVSTLTIQRTQQEDSAVYLCASSRGNSGNTIYFGEGSWLTVV.

The gene calls are TRBV27 and TRBJ2-1, with 7 positions matching TRBD2. There are 13 residues in the CDR3. The germline gives CDR1 MNHEY, CDR2 SMNVEV (reference sequence). V shed 5 bases, J shed 9 bases, and the junction held 7 bases outside the gene matches. DNA for the CDR3: TGTGCCAGCAGTACCGTGGCGGGAGCTGAGCAGTTCTTC. It specifies CASSTVAGAEQFF.

V is TRBV5-1 and J is TRBJ2-3; possible D gene TRBD2, 6 bases. Germline V CDR1 and CDR2: SGHRS, YFSETQ. This CDR3 region has 15 residues. V lost 7 bases and J lost 5, with 20 bases in between. CDR3 sequence reads: CASQIAGGEGDTQYF. The CDR3 nucleotides are TGCGCCAGCCAGATTGCCGGGGGTGAGGGAGATACGCAGTATTTT.

The chain employs TRBV28 and TRBJ1-2; a possible D gene is TRBD1 (6 bases). The CDR3 spans 13 residues. The germline V and J ends were trimmed by 5 bases and 4 bases, with 11 bases remaining between them. Looked up from germline, CDR1 is MDHEN and CDR2 is SYDVKM. The CDR3 sequence is CASSPGQTYGYTF. Written as DNA, the CDR3 is TGTGCCAGCAGTCCAGGACAGACCTATGGCTACACCTTC.

This clone was seen only once. The rearrangement links TRBV27 to TRBJ2-1, with TRBD2 matching over 13 bases. V shed 2 bases and J 8 bases; nucleotides not matched to a gene: 0. Germline CDR1 is MNHEY and CDR2 is SMNVEV (reference sequence). This CDR3 has 14 residues. As DNA, the CDR3 is TGTGCCAGCAGTTTAGGACTAGCGGGAGATGAGCAGTTCTTC. It specifies CASSLGLAGDEQFF.

The V gene is TRBV27, the J gene TRBJ2-7; a weak D match, TRBD1 (6 bases). Germline CDR1 reads MNHEY; CDR2 reads SMNVEV (reference sequence). The CDR3 covers 14 residues. The V end lost 4 bases, the J end lost 2 bases, and 12 bases lay between the germline ends. CDR3 in amino acids: CASSSRDTPYEQYF. CDR3 nucleotide sequence: TGTGCCAGCAGTTCTCGGGACACACCCTACGAGCAGTACTTC.

The chain has TRBV2 and TRBJ2-7; 8 positions match TRBD1. V was pared by 4 bases and J by 6 bases, with 14 bases of the junction left unmatched. Germline loops: CDR1 SNHLY, CDR2 FYNNEI. The CDR3 loop spans 16 amino acids. DNA of the CDR3: TGTGCCAGCAGTGCGCTACCGGGACAGGCTCTTCCCGAGCAGTACTTC. As protein: CASSALPGQALPEQYF. The whole variable domain, remainder taken from reference TRBV2 and TRBJ2-7, is EPEVTQTPSHQVTQMGQEVILRCVPISNHLYFYWYRQILGQKVEFLVSFYNNEISEKSEIFDDQFSVERPDGSNFTLKIRSTKLEDSAMYFCASSALPGQALPEQYFGPGTRLTVT.

This rearrangement joins TRBV7-2 to TRBJ2-3; D uncertain. CDR1 is SGHTA and CDR2 is FQGNSA in the germline V gene. V was pared by 5 bases and J by 6 bases, with 24 bases between. The CDR3 extends over 17 amino acids. CDR3 sequence (DNA): TGTGCCAGCAGCGTGAGGTCGAGGTCGGCTAAAGCGGATACGCAGTATTTT. As protein: CASSVRSRSAKADTQYF.

This rearrangement joins TRBV10-3 to TRBJ1-3, with D uncertain. Trimming removed 3 bases at V and 3 bases at J, with 15 bases between. The CDR3 runs 16 residues. Germline lookup yields CDR1 ENHRY and CDR2 SYGVKD. CDR3: CAISEKAGLSGNTIYF. CDR3 nucleotide sequence: TGTGCCATCAGTGAAAAGGCAGGCCTTAGTGGAAACACCATATATTTT.